The 3 T cell receptor beta chains listed next were all sequenced from one sample in a study of CD8+CD57+ T cells in acquired aplastic anemia. Patients picked for sequencing had shown CD8+CD57+ cell expansion detected by flow cytometry. The template for TCR beta VDJ and CDR3 sequence profiling was genomic DNA. MiXCR, run by TCRdb on the reads, gives a single entry per CDR3 protein. The data contain 150,000 to 200,000 distinct CDR3 sequences, about three fifths of them singletons. The material sequenced was sorted CD4+, CD8+, or CD8+CD57+ T cells (not recorded which) from PBMCs. These receptors came from a human donor with aplastic anemia.

This clonotype appeared many times. The chain recombines TRBV29-1 with TRBJ1-2, with D possibly matching TRBD1 (5 bases). CDR3 length equals 14 residues. Trimming left V 0 bases short and J 7 bases short, with 15 bases between. Germline lookup yields CDR1 SQVTM and CDR2 ANQGSEA. CDR3 in amino acids: CSVEDPHRSLGYTF. Here the CDR3 DNA reads TGCAGCGTTGAAGATCCCCACAGGTCTCTTGGCTACACCTTC.

This clonotype has ten or more counts. V is TRBV19 and J is TRBJ2-3; 7 nucleotides align to TRBD2. The CDR3 length is 15 residues. The germline gives CDR1 LNHDA, CDR2 SQIVND (reference sequence). Trimming took 1 base from V and 6 from J; bases not matched to a gene: 7. CDR3 sequence: CASSIALAAPDTQYF. CDR3 DNA sequence: TGTGCCAGTAGTATAGCCCTAGCGGCCCCCGATACGCAGTATTTT.

The chain recombines TRBV19 with TRBJ2-7, with D maybe TRBD1 (5 bases). Germline V lookup: CDR1 LNHDA, CDR2 SQIVND (reference sequence). V shed 8 bases and J shed 5 bases, with 13 bases lying between them. The CDR3 length is 12 residues. In DNA, the CDR3 is TGTGCCAGTCGTCCGGCAGGGAACGAGCAGTACTTC. Amino acid sequence: CASRPAGNEQYF. The full variable domain, completed using reference TRBV19 and TRBJ2-7, is DGGITQSPKYLFRKEGQNVTLSCEQNLNHDAMYWYRQDPGQGLRLIYYSQIVNDFQKGDIAEGYSVSREKKESFPLTVTSAQKNPTAFYLCASRPAGNEQYFGPGTRLTVT.